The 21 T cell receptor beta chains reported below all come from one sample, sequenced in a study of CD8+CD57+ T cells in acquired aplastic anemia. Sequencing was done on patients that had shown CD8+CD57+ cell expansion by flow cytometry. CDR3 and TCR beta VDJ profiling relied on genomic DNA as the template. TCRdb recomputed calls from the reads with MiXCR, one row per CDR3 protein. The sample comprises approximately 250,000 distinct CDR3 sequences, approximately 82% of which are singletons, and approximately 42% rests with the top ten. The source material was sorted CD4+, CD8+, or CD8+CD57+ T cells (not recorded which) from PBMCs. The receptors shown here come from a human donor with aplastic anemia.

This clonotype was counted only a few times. The CDR3 reads CAMRMSSGTGELFF. For the CDR3, the DNA is TGTGCCATGAGAATGTCTAGCGGTACCGGGGAGCTGTTTTTT. V gene TRBV10-3 combines with J gene TRBJ2-2; 7 bases match TRBD2. This CDR3 region has 14 residues. From germline, CDR1 is ENHRY and CDR2 SYGVKD. J gave up 5 bases and V 9 bases, and 9 bases lay outside the gene matches.

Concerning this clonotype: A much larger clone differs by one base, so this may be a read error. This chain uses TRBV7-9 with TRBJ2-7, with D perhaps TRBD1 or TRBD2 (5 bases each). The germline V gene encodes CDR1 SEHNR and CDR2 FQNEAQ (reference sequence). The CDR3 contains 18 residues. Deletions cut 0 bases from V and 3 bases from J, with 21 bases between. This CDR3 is CASSLAGSYGAHVYEQYV. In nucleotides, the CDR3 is TGTGCCAGCAGCTTAGCGGGTAGCTACGGGGCCCACGTCTACGAGCAGTACGTC.

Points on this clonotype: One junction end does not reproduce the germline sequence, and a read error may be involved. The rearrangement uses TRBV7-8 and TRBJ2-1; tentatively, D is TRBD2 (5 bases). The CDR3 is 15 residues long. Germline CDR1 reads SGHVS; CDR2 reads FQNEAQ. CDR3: CASSLAGGAYTEHFF. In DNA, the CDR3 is TGTGCCAGCAGCTTAGCTGGAGGAGCCTATACTGAGCATTTCTTC. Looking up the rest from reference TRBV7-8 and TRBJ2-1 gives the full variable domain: GAGVSQSPRYKVAKRGQDVALRCDPISGHVSLFWYQQALGQGPEFLTYFQNEAQLDKSGLPSDRFFAERPEGSVSTLKIQRTQQEDSAVYLCASSLAGGAYTEHFFGPGTRLTVL.

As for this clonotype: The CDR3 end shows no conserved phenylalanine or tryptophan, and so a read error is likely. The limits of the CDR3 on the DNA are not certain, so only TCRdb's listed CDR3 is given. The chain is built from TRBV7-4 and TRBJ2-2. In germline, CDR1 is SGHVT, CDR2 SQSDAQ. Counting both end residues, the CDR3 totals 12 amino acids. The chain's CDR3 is CASSLVPGDVFV.

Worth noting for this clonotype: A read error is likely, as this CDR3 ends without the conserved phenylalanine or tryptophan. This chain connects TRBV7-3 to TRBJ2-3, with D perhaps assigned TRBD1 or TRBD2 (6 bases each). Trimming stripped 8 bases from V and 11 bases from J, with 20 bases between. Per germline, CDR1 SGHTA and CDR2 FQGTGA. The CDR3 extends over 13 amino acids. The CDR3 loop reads CASGDGGGAKQYY. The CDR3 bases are TGTGCCAGCGGGGACGGGGGCGGTGCCAAGCAGTATTAT.

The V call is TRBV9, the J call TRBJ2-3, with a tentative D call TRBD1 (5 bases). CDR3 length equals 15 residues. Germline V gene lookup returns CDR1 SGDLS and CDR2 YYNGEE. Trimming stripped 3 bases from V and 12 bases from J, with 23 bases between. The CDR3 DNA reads TGTGCCAGCAGCGCAGGGTCAGATAGGAAGTATTTTCAGTATTTT. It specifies CASSAGSDRKYFQYF. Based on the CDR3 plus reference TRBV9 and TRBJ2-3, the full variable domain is DSGVTQTPKHLITATGQRVTLRCSPRSGDLSVYWYQQSLDQGLQFLIQYYNGEERAKGNILERFSAQQFPDLHSELNLSSLELGDSALYFCASSAGSDRKYFQYFGPGTRLTVL.

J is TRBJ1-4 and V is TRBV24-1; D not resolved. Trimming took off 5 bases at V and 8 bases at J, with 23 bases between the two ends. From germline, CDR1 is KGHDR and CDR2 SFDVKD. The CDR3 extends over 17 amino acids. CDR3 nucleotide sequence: TGTGCCACCAGTGTGATCGGCTGGGCTGGAATGGGGGAAAAACTGTTTTTT. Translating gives CATSVIGWAGMGEKLFF.

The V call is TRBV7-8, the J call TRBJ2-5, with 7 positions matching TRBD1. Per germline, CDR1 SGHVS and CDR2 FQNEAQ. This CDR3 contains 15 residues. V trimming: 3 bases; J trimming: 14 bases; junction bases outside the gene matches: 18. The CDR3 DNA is TGTGCCAGCAGCTTTCGTCCGGCTGGGACAGCCCTTTCCTACTTC. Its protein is CASSFRPAGTALSYF.

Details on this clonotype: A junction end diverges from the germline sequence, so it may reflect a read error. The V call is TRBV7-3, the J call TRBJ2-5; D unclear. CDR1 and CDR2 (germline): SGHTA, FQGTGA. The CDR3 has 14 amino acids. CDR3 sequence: CATSVGSEQRTQYF. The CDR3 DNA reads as TGTGCCACCAGCGTAGGCAGTGAGCAAAGGACCCAGTACTTC.

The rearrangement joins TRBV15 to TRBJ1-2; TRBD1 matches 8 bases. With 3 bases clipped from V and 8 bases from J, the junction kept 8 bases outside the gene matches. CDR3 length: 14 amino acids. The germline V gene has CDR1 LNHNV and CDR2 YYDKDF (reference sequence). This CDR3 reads CATSRTGVGGGYTF. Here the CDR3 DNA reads TGTGCCACCAGCAGGACAGGGGTGGGCGGGGGCTACACCTTC.

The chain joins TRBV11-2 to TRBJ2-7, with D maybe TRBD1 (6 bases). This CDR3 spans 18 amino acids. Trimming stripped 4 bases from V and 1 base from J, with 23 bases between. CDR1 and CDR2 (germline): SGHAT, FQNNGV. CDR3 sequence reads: CASSSLPERTALSYEQYV. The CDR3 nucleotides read TGTGCCAGCAGCTCGCTCCCAGAGAGGACAGCCCTTTCCTACGAGCAGTACGTC.

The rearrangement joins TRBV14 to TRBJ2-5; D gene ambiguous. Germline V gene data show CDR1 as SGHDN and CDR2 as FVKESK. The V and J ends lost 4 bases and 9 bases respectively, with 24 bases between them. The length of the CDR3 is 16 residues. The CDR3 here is CASSLAVRTDEQSQYF. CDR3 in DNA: TGTGCCAGCAGCCTAGCCGTACGGACCGACGAGCAGTCCCAGTACTTC.

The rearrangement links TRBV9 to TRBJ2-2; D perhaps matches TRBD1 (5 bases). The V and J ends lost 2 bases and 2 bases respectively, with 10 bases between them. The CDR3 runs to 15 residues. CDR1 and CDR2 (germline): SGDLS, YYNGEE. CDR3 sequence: CASSVGPVNTGELFF. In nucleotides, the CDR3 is TGTGCCAGCAGCGTGGGGCCCGTCAACACCGGGGAGCTGTTTTTT.

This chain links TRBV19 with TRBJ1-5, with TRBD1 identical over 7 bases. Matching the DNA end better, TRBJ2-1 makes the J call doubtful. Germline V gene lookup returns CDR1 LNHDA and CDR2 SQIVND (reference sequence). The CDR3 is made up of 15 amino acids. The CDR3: CASSSTGSSSNEQFF. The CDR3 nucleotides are TGTGCCAGTAGTTCGACAGGGAGTTCTTCCAATGAGCAGTTCTTC.

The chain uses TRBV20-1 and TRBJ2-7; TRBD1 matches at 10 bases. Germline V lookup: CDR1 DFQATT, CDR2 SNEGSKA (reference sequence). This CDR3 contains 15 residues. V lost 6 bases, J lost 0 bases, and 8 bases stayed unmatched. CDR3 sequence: CSARDRGGSSYEQYF. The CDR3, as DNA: TGCAGTGCAAGGGACAGGGGCGGGAGCTCCTACGAGCAGTACTTC.

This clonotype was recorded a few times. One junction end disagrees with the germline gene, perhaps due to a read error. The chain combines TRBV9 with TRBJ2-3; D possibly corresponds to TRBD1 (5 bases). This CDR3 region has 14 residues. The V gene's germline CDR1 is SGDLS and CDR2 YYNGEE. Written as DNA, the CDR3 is TGTGCCAGCAGCGTAGGGGGCGCGAGAAATCAGCCCCATTTT. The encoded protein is CASSVGGARNQPHF.

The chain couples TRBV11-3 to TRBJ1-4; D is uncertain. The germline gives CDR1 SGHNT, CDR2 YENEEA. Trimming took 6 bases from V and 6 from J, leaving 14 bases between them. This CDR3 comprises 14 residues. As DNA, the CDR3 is TGTGCCAGCAGGATAGATCTGGCAGATGAAAAACTGTTTTTT. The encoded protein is CASRIDLADEKLFF. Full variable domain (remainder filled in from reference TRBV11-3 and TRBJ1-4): EAGVVQSPRYKIIEKKQPVAFWCNPISGHNTLYWYLQNLGQGPELLIRYENEEAVDDSQLPKDRFSAERLKGVDSTLKIQPAELGDSAVYLCASRIDLADEKLFFGSGTQLSVL.

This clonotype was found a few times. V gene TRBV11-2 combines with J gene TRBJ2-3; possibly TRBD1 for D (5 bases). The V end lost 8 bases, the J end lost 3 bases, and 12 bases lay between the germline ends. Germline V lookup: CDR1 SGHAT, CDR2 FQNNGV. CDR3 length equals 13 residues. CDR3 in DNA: TGTGCCAGCGGGGAAGGGGTGACAGATACGCAGTATTTT. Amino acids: CASGEGVTDTQYF. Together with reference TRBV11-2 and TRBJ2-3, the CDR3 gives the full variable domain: EAGVAQSPRYKIIEKRQSVAFWCNPISGHATLYWYQQILGQGPKLLIQFQNNGVVDDSQLPKDRFSAERLKGVDSTLKIQPAKLEDSAVYLCASGEGVTDTQYFGPGTRLTVL.

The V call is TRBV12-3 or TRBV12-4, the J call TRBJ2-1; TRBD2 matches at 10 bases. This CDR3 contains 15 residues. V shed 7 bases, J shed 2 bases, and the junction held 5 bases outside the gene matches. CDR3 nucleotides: TGTGCCAGCATCAAAGCGGGAGGGGCCTACAATGAGCAGTTCTTC. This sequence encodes CASIKAGGAYNEQFF.

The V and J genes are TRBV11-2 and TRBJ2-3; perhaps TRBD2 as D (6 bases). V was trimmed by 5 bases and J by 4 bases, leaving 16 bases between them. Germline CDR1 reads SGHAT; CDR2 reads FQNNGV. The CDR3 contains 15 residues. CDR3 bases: TGTGCCAGCAGCAACACGGGGGTTCCCCCAGATACGCAGTATTTT. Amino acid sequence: CASSNTGVPPDTQYF.

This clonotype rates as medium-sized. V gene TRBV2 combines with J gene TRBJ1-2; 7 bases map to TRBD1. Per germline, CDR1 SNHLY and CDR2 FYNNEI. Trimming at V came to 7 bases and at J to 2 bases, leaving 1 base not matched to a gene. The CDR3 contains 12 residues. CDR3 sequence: CASKQGNYGYTF. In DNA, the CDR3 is TGTGCCAGCAAACAGGGGAACTATGGCTACACCTTC.